The sequence of this TCR beta chain was determined in a study of graft-versus-host responses after intestinal transplantation. Across the whole study: As for transplant type, recipients had multivisceral, liver-intestinal, or isolated intestinal grafts.

Assay used: immunoSEQ multiplex PCR; TCRdb lists only in-frame clones, some missing. The profile shows under 90,000 clones, around 93% of them singletons. Study-wide results and caveats: Early after transplant, HvG declines were associated with peak levels of circulating GvH clones.

This clone came up once. The target antigen is unknown. Looked up from germline, CDR1 is SGHRS and CDR2 is YFSETQ. The CDR3 is 15 amino acids. Trimming removed 1 base at V and 5 bases at J, with 16 bases between. The receptor was isolated from a human donor who was the organ donor for an intestinal transplant. This chain uses TRBV5-1 with TRBJ2-7; perhaps TRBD2 as D (5 bases). Material: unstimulated CD4+ T cells sorted from spleen or lymph node cells, obtained before transplant. The CDR3 DNA sequence: TGCGCCAGCAGCTTGTTAGAAGGAACGGGAAACGAGCAGTACTTC. Its protein is CASSLLEGTGNEQYF.